This T cell receptor (beta chain) was identified during a study of patients and donors after allogeneic stem cell transplantation. The V gene's germline CDR1 is SQVTM and CDR2 ANQGSEA. There are 8 residues in the CDR3. V was pared by 6 bases and J by 13 bases, with 9 bases between. In TCRdb, the RT-PCR reads were re-called with MiXCR into one record per CDR3 protein. There are 30,000 to 40,000 distinct CDR3 sequences in the sample; 37% occur only once, and 76% lies in the top ten. The source of this sequence is a human donor who was either an allogeneic HSCT recipient or a stem cell or donor lymphocyte infusion donor (not recorded which). It is not recorded whose cells these are; they may come from a transplant donor. The sample taken for sequencing was blood, either unsorted or a sorted T cell fraction (not recorded which). The V gene is TRBV29-1, the J gene TRBJ1-2; no reliable D call. The CDR3 DNA is TGCAGCGTGGACTCCATCACCTTC. It encodes CSVDSITF.